This is a list of T cell receptor beta chains from one sample in a study of regulatory T cells in long-lasting Graves disease. TCRdb passed the multiplex PCR reads through MiXCR, listing each CDR3 protein once. The sample includes about 660,000 distinct CDR3 sequences, approximately 29% of them seen just once. The sample here was peripheral blood mononuclear cells (PBMCs), taken when the disease was refractory, from a patient treated with antithyroid drugs. The receptors derive from a female donor with Graves disease. Both conserved end residues are part of each CDR3. A D gene is named only where the DNA matches it firmly. The listing skips clone size in some rows; elsewhere it reads once, few, many or a size class.

V	size	D	J	CDR3	DNA
TRBV20-1	-	TRBD2	TRBJ2-2	CSARGLAGVSGELFF	TGCAGTGCTAGAGGGCTAGCGGGAGTATCCGGGGAGCTGTTTTTT
TRBV6-2/TRBV6-3	-	-	TRBJ1-6	CASSQQGTPLHF	TGTGCCAGCAGTCAACAGGGCACACCCCTCCACTTT
TRBV2	-	-	TRBJ2-5	CASRDTGLETQYF	TGTGCCAGCAGGGATACAGGGCTAGAGACCCAGTACTTC
TRBV5-1	-	TRBD1	TRBJ2-7	CASSLVGQGAYEQYF	TGCGCCAGCAGCTTGGTGGGACAGGGGGCCTACGAGCAGTACTTC
TRBV12-3/TRBV12-4	many	-	TRBJ1-4	CASNWGPTNEKLFF	TGTGCCAGCAATTGGGGACCAACTAATGAAAAACTGTTTTTT
TRBV28	few	-	TRBJ2-7	CASSLFQGTGEQYF	TGTGCCAGCAGTTTATTTCAGGGTACGGGAGAGCAGTACTTC
TRBV6-9	-	-	TRBJ1-2	CASSYNQVNYGYTF	TGTGCCAGCAGTTACAACCAAGTTAACTATGGCTACACCTTC
TRBV5-5	-	-	TRBJ2-7	CASSLGPGESYEQYF	TGTGCCAGCAGCTTAGGCCCTGGGGAGTCCTACGAGCAGTACTTC
TRBV5-1	few	-	TRBJ1-2	CASSLAGFEGYTF	TGCGCCAGCAGCTTGGCGGGATTCGAGGGCTACACCTTC
TRBV12-3/TRBV12-4	many	-	TRBJ2-7	CASSPTSRECPYEQYF	TGTGCCAGCAGTCCAACAAGCAGGGAATGCCCTTACGAGCAGTACTTC
TRBV5-6	few	-	TRBJ2-7	CASSGDPLYEQYF	TGTGCCAGCAGCGGGGACCCCCTTTACGAGCAGTACTTC
TRBV18	few	-	TRBJ1-2	CASSDSNNYGYTF	TGTGCCAGCTCAGACAGCAATAACTATGGCTACACCTTC
TRBV6-5	-	TRBD2	TRBJ2-3	CASSYSGTSGRAGDTQYF	TGTGCCAGCAGTTACTCGGGGACTAGCGGGAGGGCCGGAGATACGCAGTATTTT
TRBV11-2	-	TRBD2	TRBJ2-4	CASSLDGLAENIQYF	TGTGCCAGCAGCTTAGATGGACTAGCGGAAAACATTCAGTACTTC
TRBV20-1	-	-	TRBJ1-5	CSARQDTSNQPQHF	TGCAGTGCTAGGCAGGACACAAGCAATCAGCCCCAGCATTTT
TRBV15	few	TRBD1	TRBJ1-6	CATSRGQGNSPLHF	TGTGCCACCAGCAGAGGACAGGGGAATTCACCCCTCCACTTT